The 3 T cell receptor beta chains presented below share a single source sample, sequenced in a study of monozygotic twins with inflammatory bowel disease. With the 5' RACE reads reprocessed, TCRdb shows one record per CDR3 protein and no DNA. The sample has over 120,000 distinct CDR3 sequences. Source material: blood. Receptors originate from a human donor with ulcerative colitis or Crohn's disease, or a healthy co-twin of an affected twin (not recorded which).

The V and J genes are TRBV24-1 and TRBJ2-1; no DNA is available, so the TRBD2 call from TCRdb remains unchecked. The CDR3 contains 16 residues. Germline V gives CDR1 KGHDR, CDR2 SFDVKD. This CDR3 reads CATSDILAGTLDEQFF.

The gene calls are TRBV5-4 and TRBJ2-2; TCRdb's assignment of TRBD2 cannot be checked, as there is no DNA. Germline assignment: CDR1 SGHNT and CDR2 YYREEE (reference sequence). CDR3 size: 16 residues. The CDR3 region is CASSLVQRTNTGELFF.

The chain has TRBV7-3 and TRBJ2-1. From germline, CDR1 is SGHTA and CDR2 FQGTGA. The CDR3 has 14 amino acids. The CDR3 loop reads CASSFGDPKDEQFF.